This T cell receptor beta chain was found in a study of OX40 agonist ivuxolimab in advanced cancers. Findings and limits, study-wide: The average count of expanded clones was higher among CD8+ T cells than among CD4+.

Sequencing was performed with immunoSEQ multiplex PCR; in TCRdb, only in-frame clones are kept and a portion is missing. Among about 80,000 clones listed, roughly 90% were seen once. A remark on this clone: Its antigen is not identified.

The CDR3 length is 15 residues. The V gene lost 0 bases and the J gene lost 3 bases, with 12 bases spanning the gap. Germline lookup yields CDR1 LGHNA and CDR2 YSLEER. This chain connects TRBV4-3 to TRBJ2-7, with D perhaps matching TRBD1 (5 bases). Sequenced here: CD4+ or CD8+ T cells sorted from blood, sampled in a trial of the OX40 agonist ivuxolimab. The receptor was derived from an adult with an advanced solid tumor such as melanoma, head and neck, liver or kidney cancer. CDR3 DNA: TGCGCCAGCAGCCAAGATTCAGGGCCAAACTACGAGCAGTACTTC. This sequence encodes CASSQDSGPNYEQYF.